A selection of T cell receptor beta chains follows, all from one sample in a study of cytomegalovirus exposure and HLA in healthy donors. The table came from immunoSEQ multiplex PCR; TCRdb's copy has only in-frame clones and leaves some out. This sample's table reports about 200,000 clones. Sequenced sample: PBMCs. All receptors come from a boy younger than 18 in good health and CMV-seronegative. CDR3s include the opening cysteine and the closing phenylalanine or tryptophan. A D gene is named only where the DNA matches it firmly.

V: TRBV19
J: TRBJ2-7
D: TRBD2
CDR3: CASSLLAGGNEQYF
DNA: TGTGCCAGTAGCCTCTTAGCGGGGGGAAACGAGCAGTACTTC

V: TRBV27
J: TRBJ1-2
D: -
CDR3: CASSLGAGYGYTF
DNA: TGTGCCAGCAGTTTGGGGGCCGGCTATGGCTACACCTTC

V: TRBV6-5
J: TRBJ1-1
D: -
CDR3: CASSYSGQLNTEAFF
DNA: TGTGCCAGCAGTTACTCTGGACAGTTGAACACTGAAGCTTTCTTT

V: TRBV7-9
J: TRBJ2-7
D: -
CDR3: CASSLVEGNAEQYF
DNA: TGTGCCAGCAGCTTAGTGGAGGGGAACGCCGAGCAGTACTTC

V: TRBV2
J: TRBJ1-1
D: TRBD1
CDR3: CASRDNRGRTEAFF
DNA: TGTGCCAGCAGGGACAACAGGGGGCGGACTGAAGCTTTCTTT

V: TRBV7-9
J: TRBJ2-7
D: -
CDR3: CASSLAASSYEQYF
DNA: TGTGCCAGCAGCTTAGCGGCCAGCTCCTACGAGCAGTACTTC

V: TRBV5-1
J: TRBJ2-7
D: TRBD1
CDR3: CASTPGETGWNEQYF
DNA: TGCGCCAGCACTCCCGGGGAGACAGGGTGGAACGAGCAGTACTTC

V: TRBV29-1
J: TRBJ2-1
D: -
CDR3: CSVNFPPGSGNEQFF
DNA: TGCAGCGTTAACTTTCCCCCGGGTAGCGGCAATGAGCAGTTCTTC

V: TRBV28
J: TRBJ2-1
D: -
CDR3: CASQQGAQRGGSRNNEQFF
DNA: TGTGCCAGCCAACAGGGGGCTCAGCGGGGGGGATCAAGAAACAATGAGCAGTTCTTC

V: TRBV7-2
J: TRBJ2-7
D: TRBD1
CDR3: CASGLTGALDEQYF
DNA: TGTGCCAGCGGTTTAACAGGGGCGCTGGACGAGCAGTACTTC

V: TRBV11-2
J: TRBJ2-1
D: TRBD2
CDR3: CASSSASGGYNEQFF
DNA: TGTGCCAGCAGCTCTGCTAGCGGGGGTTACAATGAGCAGTTCTTC

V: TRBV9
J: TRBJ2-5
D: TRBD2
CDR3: CASSSPRGGETQYF
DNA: TGTGCCAGCAGCTCCCCCCGGGGGGGGGAGACCCAGTACTTC

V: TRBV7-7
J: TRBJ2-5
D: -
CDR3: CASSLSGTFAETQYF
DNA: TGTGCTAGCAGCTTATCCGGGACATTTGCAGAGACCCAGTACTTC

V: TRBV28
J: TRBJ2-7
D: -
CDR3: CASAWGAYEQYF
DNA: TGTGCCAGCGCTTGGGGGGCCTACGAGCAGTACTTC

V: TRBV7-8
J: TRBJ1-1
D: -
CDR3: CASSPPLIMNTEAFF
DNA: TGTGCCAGCAGTCCTCCCCTTATAATGAACACTGAAGCTTTCTTT

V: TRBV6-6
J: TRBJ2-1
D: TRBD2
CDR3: CASSPRSGRSYNEQFF
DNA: TGTGCCAGCAGCCCTCGTAGCGGGCGCTCCTACAATGAGCAGTTCTTC

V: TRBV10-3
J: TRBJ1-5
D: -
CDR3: CAISEFKNQPQHF
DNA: TGTGCCATCAGTGAGTTCAAAAATCAGCCCCAGCATTTT

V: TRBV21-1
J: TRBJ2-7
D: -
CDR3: CASSKWVRGSEQYF
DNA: TGTGCCAGCAGCAAATGGGTCAGAGGTTCCGAGCAGTACTTC

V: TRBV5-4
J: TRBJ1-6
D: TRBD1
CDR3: CASSWILTTGAPGNSPLHF
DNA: TGTGCCAGCAGCTGGATTCTAACCACAGGGGCCCCTGGGAATTCACCCCTCCACTTT

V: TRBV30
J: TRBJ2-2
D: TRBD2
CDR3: CAWSVASGAGGELFF
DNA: TGTGCCTGGAGTGTGGCTAGCGGGGCCGGCGGGGAGCTGTTTTTT

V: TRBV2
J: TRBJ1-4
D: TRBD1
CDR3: CASSNRGGNEKLFF
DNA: TGTGCCAGCAGTAACAGGGGGGGTAATGAAAAACTGTTTTTT

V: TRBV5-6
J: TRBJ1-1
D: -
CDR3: CASSSWGGQYTEAFF
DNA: TGTGCCAGCAGCTCCTGGGGGGGGCAGTACACTGAAGCTTTCTTT

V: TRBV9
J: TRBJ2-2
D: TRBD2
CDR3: CASSGGGNTGELFF
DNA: TGTGCCAGCAGTGGGGGGGGGAACACCGGGGAGCTGTTTTTT

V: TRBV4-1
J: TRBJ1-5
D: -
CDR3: CASSQDPNQPQHF
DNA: TGCGCCAGCAGCCAAGATCCGAATCAGCCCCAGCATTTT

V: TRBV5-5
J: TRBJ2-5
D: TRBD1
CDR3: CASKGQGNSQETQYF
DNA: TGTGCCAGCAAGGGACAGGGGAATTCGCAAGAGACCCAGTACTTC

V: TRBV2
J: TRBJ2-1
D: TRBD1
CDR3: CASSEALGGQGYNEQFF
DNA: TGTGCCAGCAGTGAAGCGCTTGGGGGACAGGGGTACAATGAGCAGTTCTTC

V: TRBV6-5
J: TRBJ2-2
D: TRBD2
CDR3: CASSYSRGVDTGELFF
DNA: TGTGCCAGCAGTTACTCTCGGGGGGTTGACACCGGGGAGCTGTTTTTT

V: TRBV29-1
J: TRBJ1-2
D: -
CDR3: CSVLPSDYYGYTF
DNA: TGCAGCGTCCTCCCGTCTGACTACTATGGCTACACCTTC

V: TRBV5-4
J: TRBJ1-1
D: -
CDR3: CASKAGPNTEAFF
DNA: TGTGCCAGCAAGGCAGGGCCGAACACTGAAGCTTTCTTT

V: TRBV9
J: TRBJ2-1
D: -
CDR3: CASSVGQNSYNEQFF
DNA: TGTGCCAGCAGCGTAGGACAGAACTCCTACAATGAGCAGTTCTTC